This T cell receptor (beta chain) was identified in a study of blood T cell repertoires in COVID-19. Study as a whole: The origin of the acute and convalescent COVID-19 samples was the United States, Italy and Spain. Sample material is recorded as cDNA or gDNA derived from T cells, B-cell-depleted T cells, or PBMCs.

In the study's own analysis: Reference gene primer amplification gave nucleated cell count estimates. Clones were sequenced by immunoSEQ multiplex PCR, and TCRdb holds only the in-frame ones, with some missing. V and J calls and clone size are given by that table; D and trimming were obtained from the DNA. Of about 180,000 clones in the sample, around 89% are singletons; the top ten hold 1.5% to 2%. The CDR3 length is 14 residues. V gave up 5 bases and J gave up 3 bases, with 13 bases separating them. From germline, CDR1 is SEHNR and CDR2 FQNEAQ (reference sequence). The chain uses TRBV7-9 and TRBJ2-5; tentative D call: TRBD2 (6 bases). The sequenced sample consisted of peripheral blood. The TCR comes from a man younger than 35 who had recovered from COVID-19. The CDR3 region is CASSLSGVEETQYF. The CDR3 DNA reads as TGTGCCAGCAGCCTTAGCGGAGTTGAAGAGACCCAGTACTTC.